This entry features one T cell receptor (beta chain) sequence. Its specificity is not known. This sample is part of a study of blood T cells in healthy people across ages. Notes on the study in general: CMV status of donors was unknown, possibly confounding expanded clonotype changes.

Then a second PCR, running about 6 to 11 cycles, was carried out with a sample-barcoded 5' primer and a J-beta primer mix. Carrying 12 random nucleotides, a template-switch adaptor labeled each individual cDNA molecule. From the 5' RACE reads, TCRdb called clonotypes with MiXCR, one entry per CDR3 protein. The sample consists of 1.5 million to 2 million distinct CDR3 sequences, 30% to 40% of them appearing once. Germline lookup yields CDR1 SGHVS and CDR2 FNYEAQ. Trimming took 4 bases from V and 1 from J; bases not matched to a gene: 14. This CDR3 contains 19 residues. The sample comprised blood. The V call is TRBV7-6, the J call TRBJ2-7, with 12 bases that match TRBD2. The TCR was taken from a human donor in good health. The CDR3 DNA is TGTGCCAGCAGCTCCGTGCCCCCCACTAGCGGGGGGCCTTCCTACGAGCAGTACTTC. This encodes CASSSVPPTSGGPSYEQYF.